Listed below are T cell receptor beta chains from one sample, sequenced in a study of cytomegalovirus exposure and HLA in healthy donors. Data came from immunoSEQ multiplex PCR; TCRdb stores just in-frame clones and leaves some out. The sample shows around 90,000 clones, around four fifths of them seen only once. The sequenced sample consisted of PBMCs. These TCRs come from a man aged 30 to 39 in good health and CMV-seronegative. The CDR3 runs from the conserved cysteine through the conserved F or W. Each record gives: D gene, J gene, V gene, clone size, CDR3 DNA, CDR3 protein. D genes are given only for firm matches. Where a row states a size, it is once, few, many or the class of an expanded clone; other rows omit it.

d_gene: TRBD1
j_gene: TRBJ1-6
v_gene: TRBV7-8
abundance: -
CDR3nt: TGTGCCAGCAGCTTAGTAGGACAGGGAAATTCACCCCTCCACTTT
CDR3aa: CASSLVGQGNSPLHF

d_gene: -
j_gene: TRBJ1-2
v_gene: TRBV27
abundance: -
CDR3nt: TGTGCCAGCAGTTTAGTGGCCGGAGACTATGGCTACACCTTC
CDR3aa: CASSLVAGDYGYTF

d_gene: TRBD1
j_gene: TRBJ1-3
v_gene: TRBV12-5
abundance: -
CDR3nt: TGTGCTAGTGGTTTGGGACAGGGAACAACTGGAAACACCATATATTTT
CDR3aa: CASGLGQGTTGNTIYF

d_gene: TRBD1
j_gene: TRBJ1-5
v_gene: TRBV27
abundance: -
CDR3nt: TGTGCCAGCAGTTTTGCCCAGGGGGCTGGCCAGCCCCAGCATTTT
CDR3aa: CASSFAQGAGQPQHF

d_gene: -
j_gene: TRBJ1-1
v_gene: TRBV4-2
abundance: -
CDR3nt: TGTGCCAGCAGCCAATACCTCGGACTCGAAGCTTTCTTT
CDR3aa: CASSQYLGLEAFF

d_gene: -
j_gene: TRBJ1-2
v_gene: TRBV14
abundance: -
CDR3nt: TGTGCCAGCAGCAGCAGGGGTAACTATGGCTACACCTTC
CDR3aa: CASSSRGNYGYTF

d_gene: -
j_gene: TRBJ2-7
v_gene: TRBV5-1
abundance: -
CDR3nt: TGCGCCAGCAGCCACACCTACGACAGTTCCTACGAGCAGTACTTC
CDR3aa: CASSHTYDSSYEQYF

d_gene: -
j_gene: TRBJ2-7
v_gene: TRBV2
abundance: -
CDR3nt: TGTGCCAGCTCCGTGAGCTACGAGCAGTACTTC
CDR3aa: CASSVSYEQYF

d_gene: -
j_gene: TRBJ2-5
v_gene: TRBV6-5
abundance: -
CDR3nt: TGTGCCAGCAGTTATTGGGCGGGGCTTGGGGAGACCCAGTACTTC
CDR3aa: CASSYWAGLGETQYF

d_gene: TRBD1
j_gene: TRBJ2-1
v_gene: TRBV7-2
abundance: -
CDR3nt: TGTGCCAGCCGCCGAGGGACAGACAATGAGCAGTTCTTC
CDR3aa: CASRRGTDNEQFF

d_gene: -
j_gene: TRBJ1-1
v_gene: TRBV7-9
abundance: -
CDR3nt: TGTGCCAGCAGCTTAGGTGCGGTGAACACTGAAGCTTTCTTT
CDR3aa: CASSLGAVNTEAFF

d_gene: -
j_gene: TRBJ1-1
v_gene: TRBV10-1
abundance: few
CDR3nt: TGCGCCAGCAGTGGGGGGGTCTCGGGCTACACTGAAGCTTTCTTT
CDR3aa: CASSGGVSGYTEAFF

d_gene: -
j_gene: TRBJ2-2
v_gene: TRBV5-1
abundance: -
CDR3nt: TGCGCCAGCAGCCGGAACGGGGAGGCCCCCACCGGGGAGCTGTTTTTT
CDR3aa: CASSRNGEAPTGELFF

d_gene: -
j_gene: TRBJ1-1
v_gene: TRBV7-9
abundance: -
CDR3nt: TGTTCCACAGACGGGGGAAACACTGAAGCTTTCTTT
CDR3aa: CSTDGGNTEAFF

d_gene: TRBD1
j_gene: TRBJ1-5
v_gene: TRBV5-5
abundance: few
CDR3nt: TGTGCCAGCAGCTTAAGGACAGGGGGCAATCAGCCCCAGCATTTT
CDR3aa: CASSLRTGGNQPQHF

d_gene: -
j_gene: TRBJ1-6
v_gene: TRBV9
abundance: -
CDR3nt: TGTGCCAGCAGCGAAAGTGAGGTATCACCCCTCCACTTT
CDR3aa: CASSESEVSPLHF